The source of this T cell receptor beta chain is a study of T cell responses to AZD1222 COVID-19 vaccine. Study in general: Researchers grouped second doses given at about 4 or about 12 weeks into one pool. Study-wide results and caveats: Donor demographics were predominantly white British with a female majority; clonal diversity may be underestimated.

With regard to this clone: Its antigen remains unidentified.

Produced via immunoSEQ multiplex PCR; TCRdb's table is partial and in-frame only. This sample yields approximately 150,000 clones, of which about 90% are seen a single time; about 5% belongs to the top ten. V lost 6 bases, J lost 5 bases, and 3 bases stayed unmatched. Per germline, CDR1 SNHLY and CDR2 FYNNEI. This CDR3 region has 14 residues. The receptor comes from an adult in good health. Specimen: peripheral blood, collected on day 0 of AZD1222 vaccination. The chain is built from TRBV2 and TRBJ2-3; 12 bases agree with TRBD1. The CDR3 nucleotides read TGTGCCAGCAGCCGGGACAGGGGGCAAGATACGCAGTATTTT. It is translated as CASSRDRGQDTQYF. Full variable domain (remainder filled in from reference TRBV2 and TRBJ2-3): EPEVTQTPSHQVTQMGQEVILRCVPISNHLYFYWYRQILGQKVEFLVSFYNNEISEKSEIFDDQFSVERPDGSNFTLKIRSTKLEDSAMYFCASSRDRGQDTQYFGPGTRLTVL.